Given below is one T cell receptor (beta chain) in context. These data belong to a study of blood T cell repertoires in COVID-19. Looking at the study overall: The United States, Italy and Spain were the sources of the acute and convalescent COVID-19 samples.

V lost 6 bases and J lost 9, with 9 bases in between. This CDR3 contains 10 residues. Germline V gene lookup returns CDR1 DFQATT and CDR2 SNEGSKA (reference sequence). Produced via immunoSEQ multiplex PCR; TCRdb's table is partial and in-frame only. Seen here are some 180,000 clones, more than 80% observed once, and the top ten hold 6.2%. The source of this sequence is a middle-aged man who had recovered from COVID-19. The rearrangement links TRBV20-1 to TRBJ1-5, with a weak D call TRBD1 (5 bases). Material: PBMCs or T cells enriched from blood (not recorded which). CDR3 sequence reads: CSAGDRPQHF. In DNA form, the CDR3 reads TGCAGTGCAGGGGATCGGCCCCAGCATTTT.